The rows below give T cell receptor beta chains drawn from one sample of a study of cytomegalovirus exposure and HLA in healthy donors. Libraries were prepared by immunoSEQ multiplex PCR; TCRdb keeps only in-frame clonotypes and omits some of them. This sample has 70,000 or so clones, with 86% found just once. The sequenced material came from PBMCs. These receptors were obtained from a woman in her thirties in good health and CMV-seronegative. Both conserved end residues are part of each CDR3. D genes are given only for firm matches.

TRBJ2-1 | . | TRBV21-1 | TGTGCCAGCATAAAGAACAACAATGAGCAGTTCTTC | CASIKNNNEQFF
TRBJ1-1 | . | TRBV18 | TGTGCCAGCGCGGTGGGGGGTGAAGCTTTCTTT | CASAVGGEAFF
TRBJ2-7 | . | TRBV4-1 | TGCGCCAGCAGCCCGGACAGAATCGACTACGAGCAGTACTTC | CASSPDRIDYEQYF
TRBJ2-2 | . | TRBV18 | TGTGCCAGCTCACCACCAGGTTACCTAGCTACGAACACCGGGGAGCTGTTTTTT | CASSPPGYLATNTGELFF
TRBJ2-3 | TRBD2 | TRBV18 | TGTGCCAGCTCACCGCCGGGACTAGCGGGAGGGCCCAAAGATACGCAGTATTTT | CASSPPGLAGGPKDTQYF
TRBJ2-7 | . | TRBV6-5 | TGTGCCAGCACCTCCTCGACAGGACCCTACGAGCAGTACTTC | CASTSSTGPYEQYF
TRBJ2-3 | TRBD2 | TRBV6-5 | TGTGCCAGCAGTTACTCGCGGGGGGATACGCAGTATTTT | CASSYSRGDTQYF
TRBJ2-7 | . | TRBV7-7 | TGTGCTAGCAGCCCCCAGCAGGGCTACGAGCAGTACTTC | CASSPQQGYEQYF
TRBJ1-3 | TRBD1 | TRBV30 | TGTGCCTGGAGCCTGACAGGGACTGGAAACACCATATATTTT | CAWSLTGTGNTIYF
TRBJ2-7 | . | TRBV27 | TGTGCCAGCAGTTCGGTCAACGAGCAGTACTTC | CASSSVNEQYF
TRBJ2-3 | TRBD2 | TRBV6-1 | TGTGCCAGCATCGACCCAGCGGGACTGGAAGATACGCAGTATTTT | CASIDPAGLEDTQYF
TRBJ2-3 | TRBD2 | TRBV10-3 | TGTGCCATCAGTGAGTCTTCTAGCGGCGTCACAGATACGCAGTATTTT | CAISESSSGVTDTQYF
TRBJ2-7 | . | TRBV11-3 | TGTGCCAGCAGCTTACGGGACTCCTCCTACGAGCAGTACTTC | CASSLRDSSYEQYF
TRBJ1-1 | . | TRBV7-6 | TGTGCCAGCAGCTTAATGACAGGAGGAAGAACTGAAGCTTTCTTT | CASSLMTGGRTEAFF
TRBJ2-7 | TRBD2 | TRBV10-3 | TGTGCCATCAGCATGAGACTAGCGGGAGAAGGCGAGCAGTACTTC | CAISMRLAGEGEQYF
TRBJ2-3 | . | TRBV9 | TGTGCCAGCAGCGTAGATGACAGTCGCACAGATACGCAGTATTTT | CASSVDDSRTDTQYF
TRBJ2-1 | TRBD2 | TRBV30 | TGTGCCTGGAGGGCTAGACTAGCGGGCTCAAATGAGCAGTTCTTC | CAWRARLAGSNEQFF
TRBJ2-5 | TRBD2 | TRBV5-1 | TGCGCCAGCAGCTTGGCCGGTAGTAGCGGGGAGACCCAGTACTTC | CASSLAGSSGETQYF
TRBJ2-1 | . | TRBV5-1 | TGCGCCAGCAGCTTAACCTTCATAGCTAATGAGCAGTTCTTC | CASSLTFIANEQFF